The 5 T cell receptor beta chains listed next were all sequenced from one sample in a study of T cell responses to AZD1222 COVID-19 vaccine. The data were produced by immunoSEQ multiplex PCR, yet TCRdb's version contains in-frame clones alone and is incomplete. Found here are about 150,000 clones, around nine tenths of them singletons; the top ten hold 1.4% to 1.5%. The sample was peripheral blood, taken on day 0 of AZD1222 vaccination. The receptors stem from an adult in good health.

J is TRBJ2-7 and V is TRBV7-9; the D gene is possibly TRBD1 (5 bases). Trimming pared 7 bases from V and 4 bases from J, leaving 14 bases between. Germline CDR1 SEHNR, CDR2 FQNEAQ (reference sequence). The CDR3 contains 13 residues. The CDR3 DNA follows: TGTGCCAGCACCAACGGACGGACATACGAGCAGTACTTC. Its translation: CASTNGRTYEQYF.

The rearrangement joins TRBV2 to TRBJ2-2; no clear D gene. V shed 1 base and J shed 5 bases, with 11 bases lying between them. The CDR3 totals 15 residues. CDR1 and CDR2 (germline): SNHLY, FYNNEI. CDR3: CASSEVTPPTGELFF. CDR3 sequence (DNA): TGTGCCAGCAGTGAAGTAACCCCGCCGACCGGGGAGCTGTTTTTT.

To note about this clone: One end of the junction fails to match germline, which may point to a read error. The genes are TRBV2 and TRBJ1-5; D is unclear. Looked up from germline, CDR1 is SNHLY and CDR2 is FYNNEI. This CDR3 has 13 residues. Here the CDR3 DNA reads TGTGCCAGCACCACTTACGGTGCTCAGGCCCAGCATTTT. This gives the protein CASTTYGAQAQHF.

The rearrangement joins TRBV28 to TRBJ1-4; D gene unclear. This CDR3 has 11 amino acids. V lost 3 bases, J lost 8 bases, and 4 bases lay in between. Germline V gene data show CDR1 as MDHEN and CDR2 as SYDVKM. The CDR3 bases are TGTGCCAGCAGTTTGAGAGAAAAACTGTTTTTT. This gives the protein CASSLREKLFF.

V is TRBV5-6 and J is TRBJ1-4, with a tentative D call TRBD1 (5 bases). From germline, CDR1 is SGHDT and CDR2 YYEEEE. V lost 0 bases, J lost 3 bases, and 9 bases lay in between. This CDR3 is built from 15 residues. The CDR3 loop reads CASSLVGASNEKLFF. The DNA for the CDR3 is TGTGCCAGCAGCTTGGTTGGGGCCTCTAATGAAAAACTGTTTTTT.